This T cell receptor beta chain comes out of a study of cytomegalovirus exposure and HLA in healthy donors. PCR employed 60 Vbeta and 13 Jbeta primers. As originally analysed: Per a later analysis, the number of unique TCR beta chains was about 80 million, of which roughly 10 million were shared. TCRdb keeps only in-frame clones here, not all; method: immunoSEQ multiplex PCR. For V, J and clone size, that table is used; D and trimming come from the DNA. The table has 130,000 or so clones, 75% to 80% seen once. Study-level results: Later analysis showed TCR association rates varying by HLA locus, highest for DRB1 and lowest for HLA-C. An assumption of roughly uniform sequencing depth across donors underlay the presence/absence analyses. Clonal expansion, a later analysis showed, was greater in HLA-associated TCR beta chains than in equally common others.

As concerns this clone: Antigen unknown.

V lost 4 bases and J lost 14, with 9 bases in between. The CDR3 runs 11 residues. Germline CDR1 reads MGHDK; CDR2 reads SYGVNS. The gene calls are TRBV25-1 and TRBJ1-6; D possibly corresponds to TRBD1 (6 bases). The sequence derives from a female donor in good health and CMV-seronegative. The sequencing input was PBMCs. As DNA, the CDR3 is TGTGCCAGCAGTGGCGGACAGACCCTCCACTTT. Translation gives CASSGGQTLHF.